The next 6 T cell receptor beta chains were all read from a single sample in a study of identical twins. MiXCR was run by TCRdb on the 5' RACE reads, yielding one entry per CDR3 protein. The data contain some 500,000 distinct CDR3 sequences, roughly 21% of them seen just once; the ten biggest clones take up around 1%. These data are also associated with another study on T cells expressing NK-cell markers.

The sample consisted of CD4+ T cells sorted from blood. The receptors here all came from a woman aged 18 to 35 in good health.

This clonotype was found many times. CDR3 nucleotide sequence: TGTGCCAGCAGTGATGGCCAGGGCCGATATTCACCCCTCCACTTT. The encoded protein is CASSDGQGRYSPLHF. The genes are TRBV25-1 and TRBJ1-6; maybe TRBD1 (5 bases). This CDR3 is built from 15 residues. Germline CDR1 MGHDK, CDR2 SYGVNS. Trimming stripped 3 bases from V and 8 bases from J, with 14 bases between.

V is TRBV20-1 and J is TRBJ2-3, with 8 bases matching TRBD2. The CDR3 is 16 residues long. The V gene end was trimmed by 0 bases and the J gene end by 1 base; junction bases not matched to a gene: 6. From germline, CDR1 is DFQATT and CDR2 SNEGSKA (reference sequence). The CDR3 protein is CSARDRRRGGTDTQYF. The CDR3, as DNA: TGCAGTGCTAGAGATCGTCGGCGGGGGGGCACAGATACGCAGTATTTT.

This chain connects TRBV20-1 to TRBJ2-3; 11 bases are shared with TRBD2. This CDR3 has 15 amino acids. The J segment lost 4 bases and the V segment lost 3 bases, leaving 6 bases of the junction unmatched. Looked up from germline, CDR1 is DFQATT and CDR2 is SNEGSKA (reference sequence). The CDR3 is CSASHLAGGADTQYF. Written as DNA, the CDR3 is TGCAGTGCTAGCCACCTAGCGGGAGGAGCAGATACGCAGTATTTT.

This chain links TRBV20-1 with TRBJ2-2, with TRBD2 matching 10 bases. Germline CDR1 reads DFQATT; CDR2 reads SNEGSKA (reference sequence). Unmatched junction bases numbered 10, after V lost 3 bases and J lost 0 bases. This CDR3 is 18 amino acids long. The CDR3 bases are TGCAGTGCTAGGTCCATAGCGGGGGGCTCCTCGAACACCGGGGAGCTGTTTTTT. Its translation is CSARSIAGGSSNTGELFF.

This chain joins TRBV12-3 or TRBV12-4 and TRBJ1-1; D call uncertain. Trimming removed 5 bases at V and 4 bases at J, with 11 bases between. The CDR3 has 13 amino acids. The CDR3 coding sequence is TGTGCCAGCAGTCTCCGACGGCTCACTGAAGCTTTCTTT. It specifies CASSLRRLTEAFF.

V and J are TRBV6-5 and TRBJ1-1, with 7 nucleotides matching TRBD1. Trimming took 3 bases from V and 2 from J; bases not matched to a gene: 6. Germline CDR1 MNHEY, CDR2 SVGAGI. The length of the CDR3 is 15 residues. The CDR3 region is CASSYGRTGNTEAFF. For the CDR3, the DNA is TGTGCCAGCAGTTATGGCCGGACAGGCAACACTGAAGCTTTCTTT.